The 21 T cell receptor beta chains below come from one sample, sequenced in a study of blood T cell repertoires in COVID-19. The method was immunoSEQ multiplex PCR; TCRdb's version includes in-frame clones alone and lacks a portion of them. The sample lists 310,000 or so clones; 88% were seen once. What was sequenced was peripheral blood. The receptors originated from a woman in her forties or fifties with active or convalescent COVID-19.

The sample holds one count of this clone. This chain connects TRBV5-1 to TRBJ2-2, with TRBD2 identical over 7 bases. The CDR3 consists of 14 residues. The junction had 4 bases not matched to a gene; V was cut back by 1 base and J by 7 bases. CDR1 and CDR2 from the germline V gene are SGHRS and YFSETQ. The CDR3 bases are TGCGCCAGCAGCTTGAGAATAGCGGGCGGGGAGCTGTTTTTT. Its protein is CASSLRIAGGELFF. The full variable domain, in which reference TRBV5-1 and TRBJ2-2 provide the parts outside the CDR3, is KAGVTQTPRYLIKTRGQQVTLSCSPISGHRSVSWYQQTPGQGLQFLFEYFSETQRNKGNFPGRFSGRQFSNSRSEMNVSTLELGDSALYLCASSLRIAGGELFFGEGSRLTVL.

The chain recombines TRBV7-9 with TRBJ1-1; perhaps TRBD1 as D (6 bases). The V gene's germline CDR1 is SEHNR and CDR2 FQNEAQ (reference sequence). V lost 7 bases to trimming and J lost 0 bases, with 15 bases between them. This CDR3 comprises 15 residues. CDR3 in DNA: TGTGCCAGCACCCCTGGGCGGACAGTGAACACTGAAGCTTTCTTT. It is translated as CASTPGRTVNTEAFF.

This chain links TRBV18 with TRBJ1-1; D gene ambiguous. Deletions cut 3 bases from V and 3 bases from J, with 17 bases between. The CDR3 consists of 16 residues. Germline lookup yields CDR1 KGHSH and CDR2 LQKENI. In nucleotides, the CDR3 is TGTGCCAGCTCACCCTTCTTAGAGGGAGGGTACACTGAAGCTTTCTTT. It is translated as CASSPFLEGGYTEAFF.

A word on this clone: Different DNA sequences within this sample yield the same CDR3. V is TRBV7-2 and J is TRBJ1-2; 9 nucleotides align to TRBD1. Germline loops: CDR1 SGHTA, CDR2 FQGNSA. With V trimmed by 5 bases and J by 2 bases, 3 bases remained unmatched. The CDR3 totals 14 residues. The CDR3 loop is CASSPGQGNYGYTF. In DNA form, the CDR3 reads TGTGCCAGCAGCCCCGGACAGGGGAACTATGGCTACACCTTC.

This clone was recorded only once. CDR3 nucleotides: TGTGCCAGCAGCCTCCGGACAGGGGATGCGGTTTATGGCTACACCTTC. Its translation: CASSLRTGDAVYGYTF. The V and J genes are TRBV4-2 and TRBJ1-2, with 9 nucleotides matching TRBD1. Trimming at V came to 4 bases and at J to 5 bases, leaving 11 bases not matched to a gene. The CDR3 consists of 16 residues. In germline, CDR1 is LGHNA, CDR2 YNFKEQ.

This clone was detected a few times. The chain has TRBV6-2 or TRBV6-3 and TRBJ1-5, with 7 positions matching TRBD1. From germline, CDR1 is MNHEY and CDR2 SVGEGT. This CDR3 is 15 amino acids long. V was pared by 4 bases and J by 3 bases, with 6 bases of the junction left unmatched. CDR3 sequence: CASSFMTGFNQPQHF. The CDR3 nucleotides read TGTGCCAGCAGTTTCATGACAGGGTTCAATCAGCCCCAGCATTTT.

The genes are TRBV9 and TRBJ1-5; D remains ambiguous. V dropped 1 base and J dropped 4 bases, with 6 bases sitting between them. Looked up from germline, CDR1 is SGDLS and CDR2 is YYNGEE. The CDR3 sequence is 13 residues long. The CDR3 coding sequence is TGTGCCAGCAGCGTAACAGCTAATCAGCCCCAGCATTTT. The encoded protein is CASSVTANQPQHF.

The CDR3: CASSSQGDQPQHF. As DNA, the CDR3 is TGTGCCAGCAGTTCACAGGGGGATCAGCCCCAGCATTTT. This chain uses TRBV6-5 with TRBJ1-5; 8 bases fit TRBD1. The trim removed 4 bases at V and 5 bases at J, leaving 1 base unmatched. Germline V gene data show CDR1 as MNHEY and CDR2 as SVGAGI. The CDR3 consists of 13 residues.

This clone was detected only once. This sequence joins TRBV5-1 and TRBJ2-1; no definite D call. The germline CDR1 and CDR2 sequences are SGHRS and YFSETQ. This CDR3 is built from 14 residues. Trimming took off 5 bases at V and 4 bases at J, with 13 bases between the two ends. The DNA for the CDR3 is TGCGCCAGCAGACGCGCCCTAAATTACAATGAGCAGTTCTTC. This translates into CASRRALNYNEQFF.

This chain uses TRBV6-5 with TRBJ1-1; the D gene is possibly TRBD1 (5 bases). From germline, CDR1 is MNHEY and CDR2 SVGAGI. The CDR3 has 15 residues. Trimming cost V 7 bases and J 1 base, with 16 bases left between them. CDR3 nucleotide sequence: TGTGCCAGCACCACCGGGGGGGTCGGGAACACTGAAGCTTTCTTT. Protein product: CASTTGGVGNTEAFF.

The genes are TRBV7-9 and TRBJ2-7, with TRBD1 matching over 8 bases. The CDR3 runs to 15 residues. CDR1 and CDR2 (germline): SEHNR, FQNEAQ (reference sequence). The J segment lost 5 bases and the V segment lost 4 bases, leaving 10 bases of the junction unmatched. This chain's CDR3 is CASSSPQDRVDEQYF. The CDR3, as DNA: TGTGCCAGCAGCTCCCCCCAGGACAGGGTTGACGAGCAGTACTTC.

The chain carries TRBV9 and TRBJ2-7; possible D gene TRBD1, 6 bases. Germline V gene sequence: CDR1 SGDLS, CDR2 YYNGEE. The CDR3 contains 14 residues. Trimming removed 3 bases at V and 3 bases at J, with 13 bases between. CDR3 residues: CASSAGDSLYEQYF. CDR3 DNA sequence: TGTGCCAGCAGCGCAGGGGATTCGCTCTACGAGCAGTACTTC.

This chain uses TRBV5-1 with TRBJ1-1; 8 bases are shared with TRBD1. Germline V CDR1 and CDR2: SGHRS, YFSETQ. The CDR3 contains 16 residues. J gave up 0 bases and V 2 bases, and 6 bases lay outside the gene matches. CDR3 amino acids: CASSFRDRTLNTEAFF. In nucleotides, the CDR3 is TGCGCCAGCAGCTTCCGGGACAGGACCCTGAACACTGAAGCTTTCTTT.

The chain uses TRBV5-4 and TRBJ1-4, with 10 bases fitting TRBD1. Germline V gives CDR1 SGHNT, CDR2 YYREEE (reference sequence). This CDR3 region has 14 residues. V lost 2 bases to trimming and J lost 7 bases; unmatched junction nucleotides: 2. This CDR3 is CASSFDRGPEKLFF. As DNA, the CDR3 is TGTGCCAGCAGCTTCGACAGGGGGCCTGAAAAACTGTTTTTT.

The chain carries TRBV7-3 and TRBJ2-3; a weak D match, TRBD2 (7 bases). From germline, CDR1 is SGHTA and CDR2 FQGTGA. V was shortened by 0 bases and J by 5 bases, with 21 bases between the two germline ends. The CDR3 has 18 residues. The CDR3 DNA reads TGTGCCAGCAGCTTAACCCTCTTAGGGTCGGGGGGCCGAGATACGCAGTATTTT. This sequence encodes CASSLTLLGSGGRDTQYF.

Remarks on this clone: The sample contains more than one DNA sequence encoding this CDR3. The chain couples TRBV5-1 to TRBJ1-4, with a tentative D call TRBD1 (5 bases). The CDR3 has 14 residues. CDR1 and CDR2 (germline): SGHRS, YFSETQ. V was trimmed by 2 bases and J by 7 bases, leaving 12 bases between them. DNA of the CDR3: TGCGCCAGCAGCTTAGGGAGGGGAGGTGAAAAACTGTTTTTT. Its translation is CASSLGRGGEKLFF.

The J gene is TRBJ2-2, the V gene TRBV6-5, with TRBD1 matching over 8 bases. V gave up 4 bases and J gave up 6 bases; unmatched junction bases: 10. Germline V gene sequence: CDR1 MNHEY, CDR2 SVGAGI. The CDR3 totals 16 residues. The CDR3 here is CASSFATGGMAGELFF. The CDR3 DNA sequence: TGTGCCAGCAGTTTCGCCACAGGGGGTATGGCCGGGGAGCTGTTTTTT.

CDR3 DNA sequence: TGTGCCAGCAGTCCACAGGGCTACTCTGGAAACACCATATATTTT. This codes for CASSPQGYSGNTIYF. V gene TRBV6-6 combines with J gene TRBJ1-3; D possibly corresponds to TRBD1 (6 bases). The length of the CDR3 is 15 residues. The V gene's germline CDR1 is MNHNY and CDR2 SVGAGI (reference sequence). V was shortened by 5 bases and J by 0 bases, with 11 bases between the two germline ends.

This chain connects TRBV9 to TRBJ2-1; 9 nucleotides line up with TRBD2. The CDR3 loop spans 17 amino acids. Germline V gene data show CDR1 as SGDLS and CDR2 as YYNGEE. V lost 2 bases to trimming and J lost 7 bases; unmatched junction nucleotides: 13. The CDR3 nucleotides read TGTGCCAGCAGCGTCCCCCCAAGGGTCGCGGGAGGGAATGAGCAGTTCTTC. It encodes CASSVPPRVAGGNEQFF.

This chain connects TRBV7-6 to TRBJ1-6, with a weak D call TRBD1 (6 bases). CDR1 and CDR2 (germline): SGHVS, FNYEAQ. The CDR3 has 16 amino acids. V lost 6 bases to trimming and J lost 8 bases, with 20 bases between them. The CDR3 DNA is TGTGCCAGCAGTCCTCGAGGGGCAGGGGATTATTCACCCCTCCACTTT. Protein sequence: CASSPRGAGDYSPLHF.

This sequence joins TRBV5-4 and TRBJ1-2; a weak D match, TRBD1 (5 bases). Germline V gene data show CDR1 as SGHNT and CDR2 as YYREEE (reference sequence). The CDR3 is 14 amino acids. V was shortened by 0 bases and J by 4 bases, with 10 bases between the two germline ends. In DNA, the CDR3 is TGTGCCAGCAGCTTGGAGACAGACGTCTATGGCTACACCTTC. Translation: CASSLETDVYGYTF. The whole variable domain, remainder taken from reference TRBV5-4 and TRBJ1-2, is ETGVTQSPTHLIKTRGQQVTLRCSSQSGHNTVSWYQQALGQGPQFIFQYYREEENGRGNFPPRFSGLQFPNYSSELNVNALELDDSALYLCASSLETDVYGYTFGSGTRLTVV.